This TCR beta chain emerged from a study of low-dose radiotherapy and immunotherapy resistance in tumors (dated by TCRdb to 2021 to 2024). With respect to the entire study: Patients in Cohort 1 were given 0.5 Gy per fraction every 2 weeks, and the prescribed total PTV dose was 6.5 Gy. Cohort 2 received 1 Gy per fraction every two weeks, with a total of 13 Gy over 26 weeks. Nivolumab was administered intravenously as a 240 mg flat dose every two weeks, and ipilimumab was administered intravenously at 1 mg/kg every six weeks. Intravenous cyclophosphamide at 200 mg/m2 was administered every two weeks, one day ahead of each radiation and immunotherapy administration. Aspirin 300 mg was taken orally once daily by patients for four cycles, starting on cycle 1 day 1. The trial did not randomize participants into treatment groups. Eight patients were included in the translational analysis, namely three from the first dose cohort plus the first five from the second dose cohort.

The sample's time point label, decoded: after trial treatment. The sample's treatment or condition label is to be understood as: LDRT plus nivolumab, ipilimumab, low-dose cyclophosphamide and aspirin (RACIN trial). The donors took part in RACIN, a single-arm, phase I, dose-escalation trial that combined nivolumab, ipilimumab, aspirin, low-dose cyclophosphamide and low-dose radiotherapy. Patients with advanced, TIL-negative solid tumors were considered eligible. Superscript III and a set of TRAV- and TRBV-specific primers were used to synthesize first-strand cDNA, so that both TCRalpha and TCRbeta chains were covered. TCRs were amplified with Phusion for roughly 20 PCR cycles using a constant-region primer together with the adapter attached to the V primers. Isolated mRNA was amplified with the MessageAmp II aRNA Amplification Kit, using a roughly 15-hour in vitro transcription at 37°C. mRNA for TCR sequencing was isolated with the Dynabeads mRNA DIRECT Purification Kit. Indexed Illumina adapters were added in a second Phusion PCR of about 24 cycles, after which AMPure XP beads were used to purify the products. Deep sequencing of the TCRalpha and TCRbeta libraries was carried out on an Illumina MiniSeq instrument. The study's processing was this. Custom Perl scripts were used to pool TCR sequences that encoded the same protein, to remove out-of-frame sequences, and to calculate the abundance of each clonotype. The analysis excluded TCR sequences that were supported by just one read. Shannon entropy, Gini index, clonality, richness, and the frequency of TCRs shared between repertoires were included as repertoire metrics. The raw public reads went through TCRdb reprocessing: fastp at Q25, MiXCR clone calling, in-frame beta chains kept. One record per CDR3 amino acid sequence lists the most common genes and DNA. These V and J calls derive from TCRdb rather than the authors' analysis. Across this sample there are some 40,000 distinct CDR3 sequences, with more than 20% seen only once. About 9.2% of the sample lies in the top ten.

At least ten counts were recorded for this clonotype. This receptor's antigen is unknown. Within one base of it there is no much larger clone, and no base qualities were kept. For CDR1 and CDR2, the germline V gene (reference sequence) lists MNHEY and SMNVEV. Trimming removed 6 bases from V and 7 bases from J, leaving 16 bases between the germline ends. The CDR3, from cysteine to phenylalanine, totals 14 residues. The only DNA kept is the CDR3, 42 bases in frame from the first base. The receptor was derived from a female donor with ovarian cancer. The chain joins TRBV27 to TRBJ2-4, with the D gene not confidently named. Sequencing was performed on PBMCs, taken after low-dose radiotherapy plus immunotherapy. The nucleotide sequence is given as TGTGCCAGCAGCCAATCTCGAGTTACCAACATTCAGTACTTC. The translation is CASSQSRVTNIQYF.